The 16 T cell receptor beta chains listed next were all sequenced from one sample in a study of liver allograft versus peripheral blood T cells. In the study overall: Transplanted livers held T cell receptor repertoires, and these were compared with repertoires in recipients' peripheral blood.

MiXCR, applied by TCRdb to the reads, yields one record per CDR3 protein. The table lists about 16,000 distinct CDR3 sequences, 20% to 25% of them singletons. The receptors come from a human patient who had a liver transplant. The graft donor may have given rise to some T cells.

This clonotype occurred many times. CDR3 nucleotide sequence: TGTGCCAGCAGCTTAGTGAGGGCGTCCGGGGAGCTGTTTTTT. Protein product: CASSLVRASGELFF. V gene TRBV7-2 combines with J gene TRBJ2-2, with D possibly being TRBD2 (5 bases). Germline CDR1 SGHTA, CDR2 FQGNSA. Deletions cut 1 base from V and 6 bases from J, with 9 bases between. The CDR3 is 14 amino acids.

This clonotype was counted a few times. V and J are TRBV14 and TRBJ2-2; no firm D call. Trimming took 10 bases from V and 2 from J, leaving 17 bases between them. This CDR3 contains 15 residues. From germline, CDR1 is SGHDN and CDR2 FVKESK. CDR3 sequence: CATSDRYVNTGELFF. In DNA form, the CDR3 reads TGTGCCACCTCAGACCGATACGTAAACACCGGGGAGCTGTTTTTT.

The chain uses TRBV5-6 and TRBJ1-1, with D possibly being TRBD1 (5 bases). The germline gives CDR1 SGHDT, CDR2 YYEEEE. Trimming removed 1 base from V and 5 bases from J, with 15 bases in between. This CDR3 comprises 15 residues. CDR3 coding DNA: TGTGCCAGCAGCTTGTTAGGCAGGGCGGGTACTGAAGCTTTCTTT. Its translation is CASSLLGRAGTEAFF. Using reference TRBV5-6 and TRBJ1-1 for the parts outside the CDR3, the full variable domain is DAGVTQSPTHLIKTRGQQVTLRCSPKSGHDTVSWYQQALGQGPQFIFQYYEEEERQRGNFPDRFSGHQFPNYSSELNVNALLLGDSALYLCASSLLGRAGTEAFFGQGTRLTVV.

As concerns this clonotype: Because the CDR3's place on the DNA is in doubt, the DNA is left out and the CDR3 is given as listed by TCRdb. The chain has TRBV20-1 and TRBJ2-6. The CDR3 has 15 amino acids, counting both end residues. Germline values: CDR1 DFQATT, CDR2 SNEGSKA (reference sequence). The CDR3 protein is CSARVVGTGANVQTF.

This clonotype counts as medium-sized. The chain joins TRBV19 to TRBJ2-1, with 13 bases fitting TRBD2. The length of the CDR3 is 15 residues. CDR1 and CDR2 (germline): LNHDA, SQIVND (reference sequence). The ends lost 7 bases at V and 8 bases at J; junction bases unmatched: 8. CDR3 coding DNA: TGTGCCAGTAAAGGGACTAGCGGGATTAGCCATGAGCAGTTCTTC. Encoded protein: CASKGTSGISHEQFF.

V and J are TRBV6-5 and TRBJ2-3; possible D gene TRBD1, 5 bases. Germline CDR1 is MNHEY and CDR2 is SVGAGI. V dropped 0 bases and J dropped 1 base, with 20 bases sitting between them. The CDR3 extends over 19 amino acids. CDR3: CASSYSPYRQGSRTDTQYF. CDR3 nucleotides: TGTGCCAGCAGTTACTCCCCGTACCGGCAGGGTAGCCGCACAGATACGCAGTATTTT.

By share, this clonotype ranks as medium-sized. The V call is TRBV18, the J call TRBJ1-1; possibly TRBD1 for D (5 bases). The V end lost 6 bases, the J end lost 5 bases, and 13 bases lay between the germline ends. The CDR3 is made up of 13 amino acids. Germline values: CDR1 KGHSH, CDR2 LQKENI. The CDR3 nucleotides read TGTGCCAGCTCCCCATCCCGGGGGACTGAAGCTTTCTTT. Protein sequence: CASSPSRGTEAFF.

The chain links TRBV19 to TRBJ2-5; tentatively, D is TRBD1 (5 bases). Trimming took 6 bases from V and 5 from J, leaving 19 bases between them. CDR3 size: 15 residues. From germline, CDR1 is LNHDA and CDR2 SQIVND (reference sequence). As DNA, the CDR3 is TGTGCCAGTAGGGGCACAGGCCGCCCGGAGGAGACCCAGTACTTC. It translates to CASRGTGRPEETQYF.

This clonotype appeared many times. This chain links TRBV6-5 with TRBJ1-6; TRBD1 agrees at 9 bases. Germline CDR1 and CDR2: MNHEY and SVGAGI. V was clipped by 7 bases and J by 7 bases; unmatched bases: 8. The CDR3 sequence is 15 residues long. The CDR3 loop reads CASTASGTGNSPLHF. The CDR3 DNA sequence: TGTGCCAGCACCGCCTCCGGGACAGGGAATTCACCCCTCCACTTT.

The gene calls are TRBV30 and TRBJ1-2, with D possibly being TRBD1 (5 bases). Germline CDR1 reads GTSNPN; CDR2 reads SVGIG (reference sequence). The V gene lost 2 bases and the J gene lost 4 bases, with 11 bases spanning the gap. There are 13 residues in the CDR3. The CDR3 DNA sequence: TGTGCCTGGAGTCGAGACAGACCCTATGGCTACACCTTC. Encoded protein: CAWSRDRPYGYTF.

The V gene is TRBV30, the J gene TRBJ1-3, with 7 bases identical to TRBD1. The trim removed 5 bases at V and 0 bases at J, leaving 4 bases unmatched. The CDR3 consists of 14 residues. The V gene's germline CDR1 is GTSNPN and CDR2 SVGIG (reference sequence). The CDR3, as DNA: TGTGCCTGGGGGGACAGTTACTCTGGAAACACCATATATTTT. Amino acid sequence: CAWGDSYSGNTIYF.

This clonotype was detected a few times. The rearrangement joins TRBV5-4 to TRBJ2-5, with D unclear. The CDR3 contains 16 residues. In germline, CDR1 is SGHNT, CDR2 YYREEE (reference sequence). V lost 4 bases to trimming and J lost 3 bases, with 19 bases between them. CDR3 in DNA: TGTGCCAGCAGCCCGTCTGTGGGTTTGAAAGAAGAGACCCAGTACTTC. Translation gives CASSPSVGLKEETQYF.

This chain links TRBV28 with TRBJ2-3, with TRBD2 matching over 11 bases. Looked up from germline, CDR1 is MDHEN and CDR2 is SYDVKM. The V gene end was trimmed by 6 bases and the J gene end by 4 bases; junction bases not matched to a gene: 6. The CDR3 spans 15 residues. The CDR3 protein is CASSVLAGGSDTQYF. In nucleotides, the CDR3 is TGTGCCAGCAGCGTTCTAGCGGGAGGATCAGATACGCAGTATTTT.

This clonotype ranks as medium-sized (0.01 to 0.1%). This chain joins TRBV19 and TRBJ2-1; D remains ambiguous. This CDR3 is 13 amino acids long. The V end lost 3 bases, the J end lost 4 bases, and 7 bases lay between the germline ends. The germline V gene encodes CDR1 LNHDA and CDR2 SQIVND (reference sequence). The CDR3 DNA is TGTGCCAGTAGTATTCAGCTTTACAATGAGCAGTTCTTC. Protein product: CASSIQLYNEQFF.

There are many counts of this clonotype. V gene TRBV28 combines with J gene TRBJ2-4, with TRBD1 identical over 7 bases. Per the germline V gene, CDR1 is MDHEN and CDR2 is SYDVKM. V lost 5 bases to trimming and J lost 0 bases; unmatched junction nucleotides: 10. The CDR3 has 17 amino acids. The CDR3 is CASSPTSEGAAKNIQYF. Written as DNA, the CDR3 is TGTGCCAGCAGTCCCACCTCCGAGGGGGCAGCCAAAAACATTCAGTACTTC.

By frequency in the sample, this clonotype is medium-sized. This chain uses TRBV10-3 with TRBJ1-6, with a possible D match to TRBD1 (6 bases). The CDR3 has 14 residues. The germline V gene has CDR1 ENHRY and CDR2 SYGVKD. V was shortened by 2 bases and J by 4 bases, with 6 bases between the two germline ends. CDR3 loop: CAISEDRYNSPLHF. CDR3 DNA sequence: TGTGCCATCAGTGAGGACAGGTATAATTCACCCCTCCACTTT.